This TCR beta chain was identified in a study of blood T cell repertoires in COVID-19. The germline V gene encodes CDR1 SQVTM and CDR2 ANQGSEA. This CDR3 comprises 11 residues. V was trimmed by 6 bases and J by 0 bases, leaving 5 bases between them. Per the original data handling: It was from reference gene primer amplification that nucleated cell counts were estimated. TCRdb keeps only in-frame clones here, not all; method: immunoSEQ multiplex PCR. The V and J calls and clone size are taken from that table; D and trimming were inferred from the DNA. The sample yields over 110,000 clones, about four fifths seen once.

The rearrangement links TRBV29-1 to TRBJ1-2, with D hard to call. Sequenced: PBMCs or T cells enriched from blood (not recorded which). The sequence was obtained from a man in his forties or fifties with acute COVID-19. CDR3 coding DNA: TGCAGCGTGGCCACTAACTATGGCTACACCTTC. It translates to CSVATNYGYTF.